This is a list of T cell receptor beta chains from one sample in a study of siplizumab effects on memory and regulatory T cells. The method was immunoSEQ multiplex PCR; TCRdb's version includes in-frame clones alone and lacks a portion of them. The sample has 100,000 or so clones, just over 90% seen once. The sequenced sample consisted of CD4+ T cells sorted from blood. The receptors were gathered from a human donor in good health. CDR3s include the opening cysteine and the closing phenylalanine or tryptophan. The D gene is left open where the match is weak. The listing skips clone size in some rows; elsewhere it reads once, few, many or a size class.

TRBJ2-5 TRBV4-2 . . CASSQVRGSLGETQYF TGTGCCAGCAGCCAAGTCCGGGGGTCTTTAGGGGAGACCCAGTACTTC
TRBJ2-1 TRBV21-1 . . CASSKRVQGNSYNEQFF TGTGCCAGCAGCAAACGGGTTCAGGGAAACTCCTACAATGAGCAGTTCTTC
TRBJ2-2 TRBV18 . TRBD1 CASSPQTGSTGELFF TGTGCCAGCTCACCGCAGACAGGGAGCACCGGGGAGCTGTTTTTT
TRBJ2-5 TRBV6-1 . . CASERKRQETQYF TGTGCCAGCGAGAGGAAGAGGCAGGAGACCCAGTACTTC
TRBJ2-3 TRBV18 . . CASSPVNPRRDTQYF TGTGCCAGCTCACCAGTTAATCCTCGGAGAGATACGCAGTATTTT
TRBJ1-6 TRBV6-5 . . CASSYGDSGARSPLHF TGTGCCAGCAGTTACGGCGATTCGGGGGCCAGGTCACCCCTCCACTTT
TRBJ1-2 TRBV27 . . CASSSALGRNYGYTF TGTGCCAGCAGTTCGGCCCTTGGGCGGAACTATGGCTACACCTTC
TRBJ2-5 TRBV7-2 . TRBD2 CASSFGLAVQETQYF TGTGCCAGCAGCTTCGGACTAGCGGTGCAAGAGACCCAGTACTTC
TRBJ2-3 TRBV2 . . CASSEWGSPASTDTQYF TGTGCCAGCAGTGAGTGGGGGTCCCCAGCCTCCACAGATACGCAGTATTTT
TRBJ2-1 TRBV7-8 . . CASSLGGASYNEQFF TGTGCCAGCAGCTTAGGCGGGGCTTCCTACAATGAGCAGTTCTTC
TRBJ2-3 TRBV5-1 . . CASSLDGVGNTQYF TGCGCCAGCAGCTTGGATGGAGTAGGAAATACGCAGTATTTT
TRBJ2-7 TRBV6-5 . TRBD2 CASRGLAVYEQYF TGTGCCAGCAGAGGACTAGCGGTCTACGAGCAGTACTTC
TRBJ1-1 TRBV7-2 . TRBD1 CASSVDRGLFSDTEAFF TGTGCCAGCAGCGTTGACAGGGGGCTATTCAGTGACACTGAAGCTTTCTTT
TRBJ2-2 TRBV5-1 . . CASSDRLQGSGELFF TGCGCCAGCAGCGACCGGCTACAGGGTTCCGGGGAGCTGTTTTTT
TRBJ2-3 TRBV4-1 . . CASSQPTGRRPTDTQYF TGCGCCAGCAGCCAACCAACGGGACGCAGACCCACAGATACGCAGTATTTT
TRBJ2-7 TRBV11-2 . TRBD1 CASSSLGPRQGALYEQYF TGTGCCAGCAGCTCTTTGGGTCCTCGACAGGGGGCCCTCTACGAGCAGTACTTC
TRBJ2-4 TRBV19 . TRBD2 CASSRMWRERTKNIQYF TGTGCCAGTAGTAGGATGTGGCGGGAGAGGACCAAAAACATTCAGTACTTC
TRBJ1-1 TRBV19 once . CASSIVRVPVAFF TGTGCCAGTAGTATAGTTCGGGTACCGGTAGCTTTCTTT
TRBJ2-3 TRBV5-4 . . CASRQTSTDTQYF TGTGCCAGCAGACAGACTAGCACAGATACGCAGTATTTT
TRBJ2-1 TRBV4-1 . . CASSHSGQFNEQFF TGCGCCAGCAGCCACTCCGGACAATTCAATGAGCAGTTCTTC
TRBJ1-1 TRBV9 few . CASSVTLENTEAFF TGTGCCAGCAGCGTAACCCTGGAGAACACTGAAGCTTTCTTT